Listed here are 20 T cell receptor beta chains from one sample, sequenced in a study of blood T cell repertoires in COVID-19. The repertoire was sequenced with immunoSEQ multiplex PCR; TCRdb's copy has only in-frame clones and lacks some. The table records about 150,000 clones, approximately 90% of them present only once. Sequencing was done on a sample of peripheral blood. The source is a woman aged 70-85 years with acute or convalescent COVID-19.

The V gene is TRBV19, the J gene TRBJ1-2; unclear D gene. Trimming took off 3 bases at V and 4 bases at J, with 15 bases between the two ends. In germline, CDR1 is LNHDA, CDR2 SQIVND (reference sequence). The CDR3 totals 15 residues. CDR3 in DNA: TGTGCCAGTAGTATTGTCTCTAGGCACACCTATGGCTACACCTTC. Translation: CASSIVSRHTYGYTF.

The rearrangement joins TRBV18 to TRBJ2-3; 12 nucleotides agree with TRBD1. J lost 8 bases, V lost 3 bases, and 9 bases had no gene match. Germline V gene lookup returns CDR1 KGHSH and CDR2 LQKENI. The CDR3 loop spans 16 amino acids. The CDR3 is CASSPTGQGAGGTQYF. CDR3 DNA sequence: TGTGCCAGCTCACCGACGGGACAGGGGGCAGGGGGTACGCAGTATTTT.

This chain connects TRBV25-1 to TRBJ1-2; 8 bases are shared with TRBD1. V was clipped by 3 bases and J by 8 bases; unmatched bases: 17. CDR3 length: 17 amino acids. Germline-derived CDR1 and CDR2 are MGHDK and SYGVNS. The CDR3 protein is CASSDRVTGARSGGYTF. CDR3 nucleotides: TGTGCCAGCAGTGACCGCGTGACAGGGGCTCGGTCGGGAGGCTACACCTTC.

The DNA for the CDR3 is TGCGCCAGCAGCCAAGATATGACAGGGTCGACTTTAGGAAACACCATATATTTT. Translated: CASSQDMTGSTLGNTIYF. The chain uses TRBV4-1 and TRBJ1-3; 7 positions match TRBD1. CDR1 MGHRA and CDR2 YSYEKL come from the germline V gene. The CDR3 has 18 residues. Germline trimming cut 0 bases from V and 4 bases from J; bases unmatched to any gene: 12.

The V and J genes are TRBV5-4 and TRBJ1-1; 11 bases are shared with TRBD1. Germline CDR1 is SGHNT and CDR2 is YYREEE (reference sequence). The J segment lost 5 bases and the V segment lost 3 bases, leaving 6 bases of the junction unmatched. The CDR3 is made up of 15 amino acids. The CDR3 sequence: CASSWYGQGATEAFF. CDR3 sequence (DNA): TGTGCCAGCAGCTGGTATGGACAGGGGGCGACTGAAGCTTTCTTT.

The rearrangement uses TRBV5-6 and TRBJ1-1; perhaps TRBD1 as D (6 bases). V gave up 4 bases and J gave up 2 bases, with 12 bases separating them. CDR1 and CDR2 (germline): SGHDT, YYEEEE. The CDR3 loop spans 14 amino acids. DNA for the CDR3: TGTGCCAGCAGCATCGGACAGATCAACACTGAAGCTTTCTTT. Its translation is CASSIGQINTEAFF.

J is TRBJ2-5 and V is TRBV5-1, with 8 bases matching TRBD1. The CDR3 is 15 residues long. The V and J ends lost 4 bases and 5 bases, in that order; junction bases with no gene match: 10. From germline, CDR1 is SGHRS and CDR2 YFSETQ. The CDR3 DNA is TGCGCCAGCAGCCGAGTTACAGGGGGATGGGAGACCCAGTACTTC. Protein product: CASSRVTGGWETQYF. The complete variable domain, with remaining parts taken from reference TRBV5-1 and TRBJ2-5, reads KAGVTQTPRYLIKTRGQQVTLSCSPISGHRSVSWYQQTPGQGLQFLFEYFSETQRNKGNFPGRFSGRQFSNSRSEMNVSTLELGDSALYLCASSRVTGGWETQYFGPGTRLLVL.

This rearrangement joins TRBV18 to TRBJ2-4, with D perhaps matching TRBD1 (5 bases). CDR1 is KGHSH, CDR2 LQKENI, per germline. Trimming cost V 2 bases and J 3 bases, with 14 bases left between them. This CDR3 spans 16 amino acids. DNA for the CDR3: TGTGCCAGCTCACCAAGGAGCGCAGGGAACAAAAACATTCAGTACTTC. Protein product: CASSPRSAGNKNIQYF.

The V call is TRBV5-1, the J call TRBJ1-3; D not certain. V was cut by 6 bases and J by 0 bases, with 16 bases left in between. CDR1 is SGHRS and CDR2 is YFSETQ in the germline V gene. The length of the CDR3 is 16 residues. CDR3 DNA: TGCGCCAGCACCCGAGCGTCCGGGGACTCTGGAAACACCATATATTTT. Protein product: CASTRASGDSGNTIYF.

This clone occurred a few times. The chain has TRBV4-2 and TRBJ2-7, with 8 bases identical to TRBD1. From germline, CDR1 is LGHNA and CDR2 YNFKEQ. The CDR3 is made up of 15 amino acids. Unmatched junction bases numbered 10, after V lost 3 bases and J lost 6 bases. The CDR3 nucleotides are TGTGCCAGCAGCCAGGTGACAGGGGACGTTCGCGAGCAGTACTTC. Amino acids: CASSQVTGDVREQYF.

V usage is TRBV24-1 and J usage is TRBJ2-3, with 8 bases identical to TRBD2. The CDR3 runs to 14 residues. The junction had 2 bases not matched to a gene; V was cut back by 3 bases and J by 4 bases. CDR1 and CDR2 from the germline V gene are KGHDR and SFDVKD. CDR3 region: CATSDTSGSDTQYF. CDR3 in DNA: TGTGCCACCAGTGATACTAGCGGATCAGATACGCAGTATTTT.

This chain uses TRBV7-2 with TRBJ2-1, with 11 bases matching TRBD2. The CDR3 extends over 15 amino acids. CDR1 is SGHTA and CDR2 is FQGNSA in the germline V gene. The junction had 6 bases not matched to a gene; V was cut back by 5 bases and J by 6 bases. Here the CDR3 reads CASSLPSGGRNEQFF. Here the CDR3 DNA reads TGTGCCAGCAGCCTCCCTAGCGGGGGGCGCAATGAGCAGTTCTTC.

V and J are TRBV2 and TRBJ1-2; 9 nucleotides line up with TRBD1. Germline V gives CDR1 SNHLY, CDR2 FYNNEI. The V gene end was trimmed by 8 bases and the J gene end by 8 bases; junction bases not matched to a gene: 12. The CDR3 is made up of 14 amino acids. The CDR3 region is CASLTSGQGSGYTF. The CDR3 DNA follows: TGTGCCAGCCTTACCTCGGGACAGGGTAGCGGCTACACCTTC.

This chain joins TRBV7-2 and TRBJ2-1; 11 bases are a match to TRBD2. Germline V lookup: CDR1 SGHTA, CDR2 FQGNSA. CDR3 length: 19 residues. V lost 5 bases and J lost 0; bases outside the gene matches: 12. The CDR3: CASSRRLAGGPASYNEQFF. CDR3 DNA sequence: TGTGCCAGCAGCCGTAGGCTAGCGGGGGGACCCGCCTCCTACAATGAGCAGTTCTTC.

The chain couples TRBV6-5 to TRBJ1-2; 9 bases are a match to TRBD1. The CDR3 sequence is 14 residues long. CDR1 and CDR2 (germline): MNHEY, SVGAGI. The junction had 7 bases not matched to a gene; V was cut back by 6 bases and J by 5 bases. The CDR3 protein is CASSDRGGLYGYTF. For the CDR3, the DNA is TGTGCCAGCAGCGACAGGGGGGGGTTGTATGGCTACACCTTC.

This clone was counted a single time. The V call is TRBV27, the J call TRBJ2-2, with D possibly matching TRBD1 (5 bases). V lost 6 bases and J 6 bases, leaving 11 bases between the germline ends. The CDR3 is 13 residues long. CDR1 MNHEY and CDR2 SMNVEV come from the germline V gene (reference sequence). CDR3 DNA sequence: TGTGCCAGCAGACCGGACATCCCCGGGGAGCTGTTTTTT. This translates into CASRPDIPGELFF.

The rearrangement joins TRBV7-9 to TRBJ1-5, with TRBD1 as a possible D gene (6 bases). The V end lost 5 bases, the J end lost 1 base, and 12 bases lay between the germline ends. The germline CDR1 and CDR2 sequences are SEHNR and FQNEAQ (reference sequence). The CDR3 loop spans 15 amino acids. The CDR3: CASSKQGDSNQPQHF. CDR3 coding DNA: TGTGCCAGCAGCAAACAGGGAGACAGCAATCAGCCCCAGCATTTT.

This chain connects TRBV6-2 or TRBV6-3 to TRBJ1-2, with TRBD1 identical over 7 bases. The V segment lost 2 bases and the J segment 4 bases; nucleotides outside the gene matches: 4. The CDR3 has 14 amino acids. The germline V gene has CDR1 MNHEY and CDR2 SVGEGT. CDR3 DNA: TGTGCCAGCAGTTACCCGGGACAGAGCTATGGCTACACCTTC. The encoded protein is CASSYPGQSYGYTF.

This rearrangement joins TRBV7-2 to TRBJ1-4; D might be TRBD1 (6 bases). This CDR3 has 14 residues. Per germline, CDR1 SGHTA and CDR2 FQGNSA. Trimming removed 5 bases at V and 3 bases at J, with 10 bases between. This chain's CDR3 is CASSQTGSNEKLFF. The CDR3 bases are TGTGCCAGCAGCCAGACAGGCTCTAATGAAAAACTGTTTTTT.

This clone has only a few counts. The chain uses TRBV9 and TRBJ1-2; no definite D call. From germline, CDR1 is SGDLS and CDR2 YYNGEE. V lost 2 bases, J lost 4 bases, and 15 bases lay in between. This CDR3 is 15 amino acids long. The CDR3 DNA sequence: TGTGCCAGCAGCGTCGTACCCACGCACTCCTATGGCTACACCTTC. Translated, it gives CASSVVPTHSYGYTF.